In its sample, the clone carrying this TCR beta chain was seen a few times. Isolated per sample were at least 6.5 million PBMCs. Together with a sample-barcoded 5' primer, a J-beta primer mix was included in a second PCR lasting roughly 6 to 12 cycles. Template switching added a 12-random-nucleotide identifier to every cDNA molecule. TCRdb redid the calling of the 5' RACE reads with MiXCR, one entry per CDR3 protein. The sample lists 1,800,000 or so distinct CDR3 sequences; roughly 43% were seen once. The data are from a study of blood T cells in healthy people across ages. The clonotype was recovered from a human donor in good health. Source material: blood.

In nucleotides, the CDR3 is TGCGCCAGCAGCCAAGCCCTTCCCGGGGAGCTGTTTTTT. It codes for CASSQALPGELFF. The chain recombines TRBV4-1 with TRBJ2-2, with D unresolved. Trimming pared 1 base from V and 6 bases from J, leaving 6 bases between. Germline V gives CDR1 MGHRA, CDR2 YSYEKL. This CDR3 contains 13 residues.